The present TCR beta chain was sequenced within a study of blood T cell repertoires in COVID-19. Turning to the study itself: Specimens from acute and convalescent COVID-19 originated in the United States, Italy and Spain.

Seattle researchers signed up patients amid active infection and tracked them longitudinally. Per the germline V gene, CDR1 is GTSNPN and CDR2 is SVGIG (reference sequence). With V trimmed by 2 bases and J by 0 bases, 3 bases remained unmatched. The CDR3 sequence is 14 residues long. Assay used: immunoSEQ multiplex PCR; TCRdb lists only in-frame clones, some missing. The data show 250,000 to 350,000 clones, about nine tenths seen once. Sequencing was carried out using peripheral blood. The receptor was isolated from a woman in her thirties with COVID-19, enrolled during active disease. The rearrangement uses TRBV30 and TRBJ2-7; 8 nucleotides line up with TRBD1. The chain's CDR3 is CAWSRTGNSYEQYF. The CDR3 DNA sequence: TGTGCCTGGAGTCGGACAGGGAACTCCTACGAGCAGTACTTC.